This entry lists 10 T cell receptor beta chains sequenced from one sample in a study of response to subunit inactivated influenza vaccine. TCRdb called the RT-PCR reads again in MiXCR, with one record for every CDR3 protein. The sample includes more than 150,000 distinct CDR3 sequences, around 9% of them seen just once. Sample: non-naive T cells sorted from PBMCs, taken on the day of vaccination. The source of these receptors is a man in his fifties who received an inactivated influenza vaccine.

The chain employs TRBV5-1 and TRBJ2-2; 8 bases are shared with TRBD1. In germline, CDR1 is SGHRS, CDR2 YFSETQ. The trim removed 0 bases at V and 6 bases at J, leaving 10 bases unmatched. This CDR3 is built from 17 residues. The CDR3 DNA follows: TGCGCCAGCAGCTTGGAAGGGAGGACAGGGAAGGCCGGGGAGCTGTTTTTT. This translates into CASSLEGRTGKAGELFF.

This chain uses TRBV20-1 with TRBJ2-3, with 11 bases identical to TRBD2. V lost 6 bases, J lost 4 bases, and 9 bases stayed unmatched. This CDR3 region has 15 residues. Per the germline V gene, CDR1 is DFQATT and CDR2 is SNEGSKA (reference sequence). DNA of the CDR3: TGCAGTGCCCCGCTACTAGCGGGAGATCCAGATACGCAGTATTTT. This encodes CSAPLLAGDPDTQYF.

The sample holds many counts of this clonotype. V usage is TRBV5-1 and J usage is TRBJ1-1; D remains ambiguous. The germline V gene encodes CDR1 SGHRS and CDR2 YFSETQ. V lost 4 bases and J 5 bases, leaving 15 bases between the germline ends. The CDR3 length is 14 residues. The DNA of the CDR3 is TGCGCCAGCAGCCCCCAAAGCGGAGGGACTGAAGCTTTCTTT. It translates to CASSPQSGGTEAFF.

About this clonotype: A much larger clone is a single base away; this may be a read error. The chain links TRBV2 to TRBJ2-5; TRBD1 or TRBD2 may be the D gene (5 bases each). This CDR3 comprises 13 residues. The germline CDR1 and CDR2 sequences are SNHLY and FYNNEI. In DNA form, the CDR3 reads TGTGCCAGCAGTGTGGGACGGCAAGGGACCCAGTACTTC. It encodes CASSVGRQGTQYF.

This chain links TRBV7-2 with TRBJ1-6; D gene unclear. The V and J ends lost 6 bases and 10 bases respectively, with 10 bases between them. The V gene's germline CDR1 is SGHTA and CDR2 FQGNSA. There are 12 residues in the CDR3. CDR3 bases: TGTGCCAGCAGTTTTCCAAAATCACCCCTCCACTTT. It translates to CASSFPKSPLHF.

V gene TRBV20-1 combines with J gene TRBJ2-2, with 13 bases aligning to TRBD2. This CDR3 spans 20 amino acids. The trim removed 3 bases at V and 7 bases at J, leaving 20 bases unmatched. The germline V gene has CDR1 DFQATT and CDR2 SNEGSKA (reference sequence). The CDR3 DNA reads as TGCAGTGCTAGGGGAATCGGGACTAGCGGGGCTCCGCCCCAATACGGGGAGCTGTTTTTT. Amino acids: CSARGIGTSGAPPQYGELFF.

This clonotype has ten or more counts. This sequence joins TRBV7-2 and TRBJ2-3; TRBD2 might be the D (5 bases). V dropped 6 bases and J dropped 3 bases, with 22 bases sitting between them. The germline gives CDR1 SGHTA, CDR2 FQGNSA. The CDR3 totals 17 residues. DNA of the CDR3: TGTGCCAGCAGTTTAAGCCCTCCCCGCCGCGGGACAGATACGCAGTATTTT. Residues: CASSLSPPRRGTDTQYF.

This clonotype was observed at least ten times. The rearrangement uses TRBV28 and TRBJ1-2; tentatively, D is TRBD1 (6 bases). This CDR3 region has 13 residues. Trimming pared 10 bases from V and 2 bases from J, leaving 14 bases between. Germline V gene sequence: CDR1 MDHEN, CDR2 SYDVKM. This CDR3 is CATRTDLNYGYTF. The CDR3 nucleotides are TGTGCCACTCGGACAGACCTGAACTATGGCTACACCTTC.

About this clonotype itself: This sequence may be a read error, since a much larger clone differs from it by one base. The rearrangement uses TRBV5-6 and TRBJ1-2; a weak D match, TRBD1 (6 bases). The ends were cut back, 2 bases at V and 4 bases at J, with 9 bases in the middle. CDR1 is SGHDT and CDR2 is YYEEEE in the germline V gene. The CDR3 length is 13 residues. The CDR3 sequence: CASSLQGCYGYTF. DNA of the CDR3: TGTGCCAGCAGCTTACAGGGCTGCTATGGCTACACCTTC.

This clonotype was seen at least ten times. The chain is built from TRBV7-2 and TRBJ1-4; TRBD1 matches at 7 bases. Germline values: CDR1 SGHTA, CDR2 FQGNSA. J gave up 3 bases and V 5 bases, and 6 bases lay outside the gene matches. The CDR3 has 15 amino acids. CDR3 protein: CASSRDDRANEKLFF. In DNA form, the CDR3 reads TGTGCCAGCAGCCGAGACGACAGGGCTAATGAAAAACTGTTTTTT.